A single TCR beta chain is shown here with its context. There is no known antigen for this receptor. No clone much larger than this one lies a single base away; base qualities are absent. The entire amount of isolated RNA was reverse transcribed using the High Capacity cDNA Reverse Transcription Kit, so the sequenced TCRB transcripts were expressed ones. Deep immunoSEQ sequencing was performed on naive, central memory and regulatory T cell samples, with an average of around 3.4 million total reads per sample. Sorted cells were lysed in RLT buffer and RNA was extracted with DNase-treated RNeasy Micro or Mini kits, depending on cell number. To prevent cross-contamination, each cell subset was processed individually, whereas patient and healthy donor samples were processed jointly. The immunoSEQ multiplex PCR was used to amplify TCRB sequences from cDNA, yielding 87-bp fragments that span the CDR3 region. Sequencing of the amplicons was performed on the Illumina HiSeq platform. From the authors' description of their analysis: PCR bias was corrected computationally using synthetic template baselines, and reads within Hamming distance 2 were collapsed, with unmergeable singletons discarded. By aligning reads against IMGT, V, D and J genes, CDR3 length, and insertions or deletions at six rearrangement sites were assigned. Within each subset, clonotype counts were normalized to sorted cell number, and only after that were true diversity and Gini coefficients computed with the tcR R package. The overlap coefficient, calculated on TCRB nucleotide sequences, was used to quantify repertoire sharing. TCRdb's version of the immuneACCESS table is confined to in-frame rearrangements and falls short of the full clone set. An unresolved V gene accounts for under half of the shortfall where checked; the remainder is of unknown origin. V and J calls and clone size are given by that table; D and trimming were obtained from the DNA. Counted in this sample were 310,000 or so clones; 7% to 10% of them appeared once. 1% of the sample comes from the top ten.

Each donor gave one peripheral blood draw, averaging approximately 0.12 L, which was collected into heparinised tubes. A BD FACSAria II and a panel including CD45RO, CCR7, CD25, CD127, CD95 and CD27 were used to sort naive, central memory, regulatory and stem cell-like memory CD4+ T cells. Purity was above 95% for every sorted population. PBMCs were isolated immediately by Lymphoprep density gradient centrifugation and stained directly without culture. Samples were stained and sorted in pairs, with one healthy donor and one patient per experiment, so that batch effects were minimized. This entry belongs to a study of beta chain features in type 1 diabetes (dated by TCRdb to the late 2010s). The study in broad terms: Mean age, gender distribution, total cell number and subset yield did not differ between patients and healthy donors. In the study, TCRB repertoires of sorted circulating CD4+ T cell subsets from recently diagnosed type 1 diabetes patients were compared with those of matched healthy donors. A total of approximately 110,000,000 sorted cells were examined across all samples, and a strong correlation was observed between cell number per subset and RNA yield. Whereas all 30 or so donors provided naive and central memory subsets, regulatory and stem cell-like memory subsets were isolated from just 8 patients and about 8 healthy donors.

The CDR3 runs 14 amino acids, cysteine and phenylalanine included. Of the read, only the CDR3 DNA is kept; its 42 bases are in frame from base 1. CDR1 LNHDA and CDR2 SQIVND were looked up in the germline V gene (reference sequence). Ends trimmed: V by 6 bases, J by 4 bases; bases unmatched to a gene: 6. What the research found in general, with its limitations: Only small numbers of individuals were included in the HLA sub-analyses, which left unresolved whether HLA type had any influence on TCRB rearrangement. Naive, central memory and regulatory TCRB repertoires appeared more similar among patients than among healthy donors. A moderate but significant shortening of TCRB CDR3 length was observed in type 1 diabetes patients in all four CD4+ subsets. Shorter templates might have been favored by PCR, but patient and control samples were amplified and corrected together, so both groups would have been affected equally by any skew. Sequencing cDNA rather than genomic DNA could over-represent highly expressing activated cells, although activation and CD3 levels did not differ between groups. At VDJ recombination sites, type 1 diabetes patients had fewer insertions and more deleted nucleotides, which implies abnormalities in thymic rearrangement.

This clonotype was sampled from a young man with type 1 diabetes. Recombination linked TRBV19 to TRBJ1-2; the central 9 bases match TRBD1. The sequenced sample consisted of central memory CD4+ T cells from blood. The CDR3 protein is CASRDRDRAYGYTF. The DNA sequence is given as TGTGCCAGTAGGGACCGGGACAGGGCCTATGGCTACACCTTC.